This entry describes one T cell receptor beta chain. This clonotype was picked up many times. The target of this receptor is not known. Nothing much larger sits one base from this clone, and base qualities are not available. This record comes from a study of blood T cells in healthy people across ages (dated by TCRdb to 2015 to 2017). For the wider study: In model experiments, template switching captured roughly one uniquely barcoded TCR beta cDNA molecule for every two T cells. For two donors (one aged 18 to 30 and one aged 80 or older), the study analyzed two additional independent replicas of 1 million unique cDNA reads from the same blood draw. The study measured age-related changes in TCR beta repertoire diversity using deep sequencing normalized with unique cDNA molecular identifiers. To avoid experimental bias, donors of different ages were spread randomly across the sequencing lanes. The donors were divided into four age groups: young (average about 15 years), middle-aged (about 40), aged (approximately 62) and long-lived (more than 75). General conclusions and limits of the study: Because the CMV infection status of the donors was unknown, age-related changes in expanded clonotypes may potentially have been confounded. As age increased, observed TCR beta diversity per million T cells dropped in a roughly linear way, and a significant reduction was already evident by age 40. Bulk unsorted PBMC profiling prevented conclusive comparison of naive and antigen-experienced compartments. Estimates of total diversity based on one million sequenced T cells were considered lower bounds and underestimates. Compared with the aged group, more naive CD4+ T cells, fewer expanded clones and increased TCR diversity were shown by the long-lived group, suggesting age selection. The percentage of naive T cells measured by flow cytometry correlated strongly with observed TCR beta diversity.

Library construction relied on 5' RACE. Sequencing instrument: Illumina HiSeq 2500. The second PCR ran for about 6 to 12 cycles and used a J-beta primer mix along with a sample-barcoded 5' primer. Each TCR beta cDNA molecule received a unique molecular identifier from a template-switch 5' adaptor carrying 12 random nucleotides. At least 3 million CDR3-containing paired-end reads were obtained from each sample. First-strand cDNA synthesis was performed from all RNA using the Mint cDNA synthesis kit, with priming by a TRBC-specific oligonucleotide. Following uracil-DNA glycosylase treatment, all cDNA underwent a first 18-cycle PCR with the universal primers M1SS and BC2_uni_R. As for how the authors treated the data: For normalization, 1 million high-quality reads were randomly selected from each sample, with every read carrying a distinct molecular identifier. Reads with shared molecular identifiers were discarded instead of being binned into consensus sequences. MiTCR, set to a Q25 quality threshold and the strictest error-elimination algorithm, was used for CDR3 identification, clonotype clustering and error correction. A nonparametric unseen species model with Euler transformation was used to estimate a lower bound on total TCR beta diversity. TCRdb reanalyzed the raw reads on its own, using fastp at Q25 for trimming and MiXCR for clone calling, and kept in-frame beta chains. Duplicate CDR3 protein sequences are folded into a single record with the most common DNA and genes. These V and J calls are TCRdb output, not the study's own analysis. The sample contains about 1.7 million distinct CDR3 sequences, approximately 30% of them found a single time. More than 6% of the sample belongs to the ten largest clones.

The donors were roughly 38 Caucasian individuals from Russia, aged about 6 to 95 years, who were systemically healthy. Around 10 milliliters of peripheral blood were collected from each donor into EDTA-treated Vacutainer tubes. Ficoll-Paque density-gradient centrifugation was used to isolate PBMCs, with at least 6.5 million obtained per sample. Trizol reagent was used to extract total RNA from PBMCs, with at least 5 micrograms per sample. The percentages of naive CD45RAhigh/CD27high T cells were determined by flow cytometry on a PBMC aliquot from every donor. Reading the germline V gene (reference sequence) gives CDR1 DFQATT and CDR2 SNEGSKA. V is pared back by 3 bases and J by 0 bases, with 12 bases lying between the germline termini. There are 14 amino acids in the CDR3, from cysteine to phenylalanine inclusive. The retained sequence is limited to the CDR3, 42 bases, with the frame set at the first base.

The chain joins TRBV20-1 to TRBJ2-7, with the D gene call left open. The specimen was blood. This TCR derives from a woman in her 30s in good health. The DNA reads TGCAGTGCTAGTCGACCTACCGGCTCCTACGAGCAGTACTTC. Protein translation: CSASRPTGSYEQYF.